This TCR beta chain is drawn from a study of shared clonotypes between healthy human individuals. Study observations and caveats: Donor clonotype sharing was expected to depend on sequencing depth. Few donors restricted represented genetic and exposure-history diversity. Investigators collected only blood, and repertoires in tissues likely differ.

CDR3 size: 14 residues. From germline, CDR1 is KGHSH and CDR2 LQKENI. With V trimmed by 2 bases and J by 4 bases, 1 base remained unmatched. For each subset, genomic DNA was distributed in equal portions over several immunoSEQ plates. Assay used: immunoSEQ multiplex PCR; TCRdb lists only in-frame clones, some missing. The top ten hold 12% of the sample, which has 450,000 to 500,000 clones, roughly 78% seen once. Regarding this clone: Its matching antigen is unknown. This sample also contains other DNA sequences that code for the same CDR3.

This TCR was sampled from a woman between 35 and 50 years old in good health. Some clones in this sample may be carry-over from other donors' samples. The specimen was PBMCs. This chain uses TRBV18 with TRBJ1-1; 10 bases are shared with TRBD1. CDR3 sequence reads: CASSPGQGGTEAFF. The CDR3 DNA reads as TGTGCCAGCTCACCAGGACAGGGGGGCACTGAAGCTTTCTTT.